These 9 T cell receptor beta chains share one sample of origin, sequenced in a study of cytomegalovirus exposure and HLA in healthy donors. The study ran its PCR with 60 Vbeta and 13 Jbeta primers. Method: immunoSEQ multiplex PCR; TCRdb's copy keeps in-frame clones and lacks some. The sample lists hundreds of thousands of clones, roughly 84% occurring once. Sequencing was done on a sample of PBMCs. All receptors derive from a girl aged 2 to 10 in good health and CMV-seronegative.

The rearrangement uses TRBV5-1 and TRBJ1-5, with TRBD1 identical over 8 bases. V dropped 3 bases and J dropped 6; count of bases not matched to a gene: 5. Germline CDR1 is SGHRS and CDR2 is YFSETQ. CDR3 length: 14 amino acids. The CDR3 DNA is TGCGCCAGCAGCTCCGGACAGGGCGGTCAGCCCCAGCATTTT. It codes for CASSSGQGGQPQHF.

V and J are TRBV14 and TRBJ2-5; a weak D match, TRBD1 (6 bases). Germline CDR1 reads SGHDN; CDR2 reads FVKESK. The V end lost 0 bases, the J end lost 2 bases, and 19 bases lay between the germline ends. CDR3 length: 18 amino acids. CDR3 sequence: CASSQDPLWTASQETQYF. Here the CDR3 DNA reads TGTGCCAGCAGCCAAGATCCCCTATGGACAGCCTCGCAAGAGACCCAGTACTTC.

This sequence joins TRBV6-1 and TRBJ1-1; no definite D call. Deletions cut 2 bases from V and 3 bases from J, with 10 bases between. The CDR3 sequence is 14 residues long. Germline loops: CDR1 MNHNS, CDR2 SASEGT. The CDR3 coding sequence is TGTGCCAGCAGTGAACAGCGGTCCTACACTGAAGCTTTCTTT. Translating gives CASSEQRSYTEAFF.

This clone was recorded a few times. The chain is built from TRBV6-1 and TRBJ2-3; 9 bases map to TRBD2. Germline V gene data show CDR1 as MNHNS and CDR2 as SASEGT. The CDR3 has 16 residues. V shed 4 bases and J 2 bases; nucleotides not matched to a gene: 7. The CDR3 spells CASSAGGGRATDTQYF. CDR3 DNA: TGTGCCAGCAGTGCTGGTGGCGGGAGGGCCACAGATACGCAGTATTTT.

The CDR3: CASRARDYNTGELFF. As DNA, the CDR3 is TGTGCCAGCAGGGCCCGGGACTACAACACCGGGGAGCTGTTTTTT. The gene calls are TRBV9 and TRBJ2-2, with TRBD2 identical over 7 bases. Germline values: CDR1 SGDLS, CDR2 YYNGEE. CDR3 length: 15 amino acids. Unmatched junction bases numbered 6, after V lost 5 bases and J lost 2 bases.

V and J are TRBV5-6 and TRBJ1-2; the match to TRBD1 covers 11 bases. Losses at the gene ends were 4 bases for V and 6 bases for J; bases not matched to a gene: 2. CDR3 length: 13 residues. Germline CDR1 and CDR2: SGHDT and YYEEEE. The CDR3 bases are TGTGCCAGCAGCGTGGGACAGGGGGATGGCTACACCTTC. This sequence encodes CASSVGQGDGYTF.

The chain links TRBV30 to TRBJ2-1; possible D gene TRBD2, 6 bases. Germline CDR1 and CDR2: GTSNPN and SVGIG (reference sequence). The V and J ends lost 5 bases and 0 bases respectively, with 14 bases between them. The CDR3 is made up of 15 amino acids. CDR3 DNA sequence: TGTGCCTGGGCCCTTGGGACTGGCTCCTACAATGAGCAGTTCTTC. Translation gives CAWALGTGSYNEQFF.

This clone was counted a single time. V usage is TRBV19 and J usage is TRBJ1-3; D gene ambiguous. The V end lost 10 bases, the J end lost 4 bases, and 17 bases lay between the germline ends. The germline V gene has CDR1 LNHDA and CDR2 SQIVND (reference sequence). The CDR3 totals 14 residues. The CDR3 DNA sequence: TGTGCCATCTCCGACACTTCTAAAGGAAACACCATATATTTT. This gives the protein CAISDTSKGNTIYF.

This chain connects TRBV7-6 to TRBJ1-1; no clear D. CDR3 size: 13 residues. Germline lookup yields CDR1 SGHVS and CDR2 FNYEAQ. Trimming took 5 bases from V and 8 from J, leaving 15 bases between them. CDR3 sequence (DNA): TGTGCCAGCAGCCGAGGTCCGGCGCGAGAAGCTTTCTTT. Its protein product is CASSRGPAREAFF.